This T cell receptor (beta chain) was recorded in a study of blood T cell repertoires in COVID-19. Original analysis: Amplification with reference gene primers provided the estimates of nucleated cell counts. Measured with immunoSEQ multiplex PCR; TCRdb has only the in-frame clones, and not every one. V and J calls and clone size are those listed in that table; D and trimming were worked out from the DNA. The profile covers 150,000 to 200,000 clones, with 70% to 80% appearing a single time and less than 15% taken by the ten largest. CDR1 is SGHNT and CDR2 is YENEEA in the germline V gene. This CDR3 region has 16 residues. V shed 4 bases, J shed 4 bases, and the junction held 8 bases outside the gene matches.

The TCR comes from a man between 50 and 59 years old who had recovered from COVID-19. The specimen was peripheral blood. The chain combines TRBV11-3 with TRBJ2-3; 10 bases match TRBD1. The CDR3 nucleotides read TGTGCCAGCAGCTATGGTGACAGGGGGCTCGCAGATACGCAGTATTTT. It translates to CASSYGDRGLADTQYF.